This TCR beta chain originates from a study of T cell repertoires in cytomegalovirus infection. V was cut by 5 bases and J by 6 bases, with 11 bases left in between. Germline V lookup: CDR1 SGHTA, CDR2 FQGTGA. The CDR3 extends over 13 amino acids. TCRdb reanalysed the reads using MiXCR and keeps one entry per CDR3 protein. In the table there are around 210,000 distinct CDR3 sequences, approximately 6.7% of which are singletons. This clonotype came up many times. The V call is TRBV7-3, the J call TRBJ2-1; D is possibly TRBD1 or TRBD2 (5 bases each). The receptor's source is a human donor in good health (CMV status not recorded). Some clones in this sample may be carry-over from other donors' samples. The sample was PBMCs. The CDR3 sequence is CASSRDVGNEQFF. DNA of the CDR3: TGTGCCAGCAGCCGGGACGTCGGCAATGAGCAGTTCTTC.